These T cell receptor beta chains were read from a single sample in a study of blood T cell repertoires in COVID-19. Some clones are missing from TCRdb's copy, which holds only in-frame ones; the method was immunoSEQ multiplex PCR. The table lists under 300,000 clones, more than 70% of them singletons. Sequenced input: peripheral blood. These receptors were taken from an elderly man with acute or convalescent COVID-19. Each CDR3 is given with its conserved first and last residue. A D gene is named only where the DNA matches it firmly. Clone size is stated in some rows and not others, as once, few, many or a class when expanded.

d_gene,j_gene,v_gene,abundance,CDR3nt,CDR3aa
NA,TRBJ2-1,TRBV3-1/TRBV3-2,NA,TGTGCCAGCAGCCCGTCGCGTATCCAAAATGAGCAGTTCTTC,CASSPSRIQNEQFF
NA,TRBJ1-1,TRBV18,NA,TGTGCCAGCTCACCAGTTCGGCGGAAGAACACTGAAGCTTTCTTT,CASSPVRRKNTEAFF
NA,TRBJ2-6,TRBV7-2,NA,TGTGCCAGCAGCTTACACGGCGGACAGCCATCTGGGGCCAACGTCCTGACTTTC,CASSLHGGQPSGANVLTF
NA,TRBJ1-1,TRBV2,NA,TGTGCCAGCAGCCCGCCAGTGAACACTGAAGCTTTCTTT,CASSPPVNTEAFF
NA,TRBJ2-3,TRBV6-5,few,TGTGCCAGCAGCCTCCAGGGTCCCACAGATACGCAGTATTTT,CASSLQGPTDTQYF
TRBD2,TRBJ2-1,TRBV5-4,NA,TGTGCCAGCAGCTTGACGGCGGGAGCCTTCCATGAGCAGTTCTTC,CASSLTAGAFHEQFF
NA,TRBJ1-1,TRBV2,NA,TGTGCCAGCAGTCCAGGGTACACTGAAGCTTTCTTT,CASSPGYTEAFF
NA,TRBJ1-6,TRBV7-9,NA,TGTGCCAGCAGCTTAGCCCGGGATTCACCCCTCCACTTT,CASSLARDSPLHF
NA,TRBJ1-5,TRBV2,NA,TGTGCCAGCAGTGAAAGGGGGAGCAATCAGCCCCAGCATTTT,CASSERGSNQPQHF
NA,TRBJ1-4,TRBV5-1,once,TGCGCCAGCAGCTACGGGACTCGTAATGAAAAACTGTTTTTT,CASSYGTRNEKLFF
TRBD1,TRBJ1-2,TRBV28,NA,TGTGCCAGCCAATCAGACAGGGTTGGCGGTGGCTACACCTTC,CASQSDRVGGGYTF
NA,TRBJ1-2,TRBV19,NA,TGTGCCAGTAGTACCCAACAGGGTGGCTACACCTTC,CASSTQQGGYTF
NA,TRBJ1-1,TRBV28,NA,TGTGCCAGCAGCCTCTACCAGGGGATGAACACTGAAGCTTTCTTT,CASSLYQGMNTEAFF
TRBD2,TRBJ2-7,TRBV11-2,NA,TGTGCCAGCAGCTTATCCAGCGGGGGGTCCTACGAGCAGTACTTC,CASSLSSGGSYEQYF
NA,TRBJ2-7,TRBV5-4,NA,TGTGCCAGCAGCTTTCTGTCTACGGGATCGCCGGTCGAGCAGTACTTC,CASSFLSTGSPVEQYF
TRBD2,TRBJ2-7,TRBV7-6,NA,TGTGCCAGCAGCTTTGGCGAGGCGGGAGGTGGTGAGCAGTACTTC,CASSFGEAGGGEQYF